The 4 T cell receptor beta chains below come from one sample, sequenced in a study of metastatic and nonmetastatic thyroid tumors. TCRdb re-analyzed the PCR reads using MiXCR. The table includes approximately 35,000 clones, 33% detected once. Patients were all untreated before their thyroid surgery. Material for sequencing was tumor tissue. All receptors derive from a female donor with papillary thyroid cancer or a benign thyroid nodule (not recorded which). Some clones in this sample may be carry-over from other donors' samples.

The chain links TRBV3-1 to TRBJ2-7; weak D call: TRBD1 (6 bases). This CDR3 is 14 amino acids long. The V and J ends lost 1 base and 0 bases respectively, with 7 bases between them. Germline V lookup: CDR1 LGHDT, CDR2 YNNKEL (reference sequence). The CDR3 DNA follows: TGTGCCAGCAGCCAAGGGACAGACTCCTACGAGCAGTACTTC. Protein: CASSQGTDSYEQYF.

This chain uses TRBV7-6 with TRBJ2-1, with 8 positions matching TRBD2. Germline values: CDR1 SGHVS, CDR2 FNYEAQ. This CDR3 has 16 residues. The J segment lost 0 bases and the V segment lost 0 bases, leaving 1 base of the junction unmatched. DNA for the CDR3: TGTGCCAGCAGCTTAGCAGGGACTAGCTCCTACAATGAGCAGTTCTTC. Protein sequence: CASSLAGTSSYNEQFF.

The CDR3 nucleotides read TGTGCCAGCAGTGGAACCGGGACTAGCGGGAGAACGTTTAATGAGCAGTTCTTC. Its translation: CASSGTGTSGRTFNEQFF. The chain links TRBV6-1 to TRBJ2-1, with 14 bases identical to TRBD2. The junction had 12 bases not matched to a gene; V was cut back by 4 bases and J by 7 bases. CDR1 and CDR2 from the germline V gene are MNHNS and SASEGT. The CDR3 has 18 residues.

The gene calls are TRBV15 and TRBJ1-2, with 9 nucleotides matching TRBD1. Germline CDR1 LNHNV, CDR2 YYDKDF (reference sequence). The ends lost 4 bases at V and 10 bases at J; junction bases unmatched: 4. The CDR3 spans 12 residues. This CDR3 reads CATSIRTGAYTF. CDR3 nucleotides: TGTGCCACCAGCATACGGACAGGGGCCTACACCTTC.